The sample holds one count of the clone carrying this TCR beta chain. Its target is unknown. The CDR3 loop spans 15 amino acids. V was shortened by 7 bases and J by 1 base, with 17 bases between the two germline ends. Germline V CDR1 and CDR2: LNHDA, SQIVND (reference sequence). Antigen-specific CD4+ T cells were first expanded with viral peptide pools by the ViraFEST assay and only then sequenced. Following culture for roughly 10 days, CD4+ T cells were isolated. None of these healthy vaccinees had been infected with SARS-CoV-2 before vaccination. These data originate in a study of vaccination effects on CD4 cells after COVID-19. Repertoires were generated with immunoSEQ multiplex PCR, while TCRdb's copy carries only in-frame clones and drops some. The data show about 24,000 clones, about three quarters seen once.

The sample here was CD4+ T cells from PBMCs cultured with SARS-CoV-2 spike peptides, taken before COVID-19 vaccination. The sequence was obtained from a human donor who received a COVID-19 vaccine. The genes are TRBV19 and TRBJ2-7; D might be TRBD1 (6 bases). DNA for the CDR3: TGTGCCAGTACCGCATTAGGGGGTCCTTCCTACGAGCAGTACTTC. It yields the protein CASTALGGPSYEQYF.